This T cell receptor beta chain was obtained from a study of T-cell memory formation after mild COVID-19. Study context: Clusters of TCRs were largely donor specific.

This clonotype was seen more than once but under ten times. No antigen is known for it. Study-wide findings and caveats: Later expanders leaned toward CD4+, whereas clones contracting from day 15 to 85 were balanced CD4/CD8.

5'RACE primed at constant segments yielded TCR alpha and TCR beta cDNA libraries bearing sample barcodes and UMIs. TCRdb used MiXCR to reprocess the 5' RACE reads, holding one entry per CDR3 protein. The profile covers about 290,000 distinct CDR3 sequences, with roughly 15% appearing a single time and 20% to 25% taken by the ten largest. The CDR3 length is 11 residues. Trimming cost V 5 bases and J 8 bases, with 7 bases left between them. Germline V gene sequence: CDR1 SGHTA, CDR2 FQGNSA. The V and J genes are TRBV7-2 and TRBJ2-1; no clear D. Sequencing used PBMCs or a T cell subset sorted from them (not recorded which). This receptor was taken from a man in his late teens or twenties who had mild COVID-19 (a few samples of this study predate the infection). Cell type and time point are not known. The CDR3 loop is CASSPQYEQFF. The CDR3 DNA follows: TGTGCCAGCAGCCCACAGTATGAGCAGTTCTTC.